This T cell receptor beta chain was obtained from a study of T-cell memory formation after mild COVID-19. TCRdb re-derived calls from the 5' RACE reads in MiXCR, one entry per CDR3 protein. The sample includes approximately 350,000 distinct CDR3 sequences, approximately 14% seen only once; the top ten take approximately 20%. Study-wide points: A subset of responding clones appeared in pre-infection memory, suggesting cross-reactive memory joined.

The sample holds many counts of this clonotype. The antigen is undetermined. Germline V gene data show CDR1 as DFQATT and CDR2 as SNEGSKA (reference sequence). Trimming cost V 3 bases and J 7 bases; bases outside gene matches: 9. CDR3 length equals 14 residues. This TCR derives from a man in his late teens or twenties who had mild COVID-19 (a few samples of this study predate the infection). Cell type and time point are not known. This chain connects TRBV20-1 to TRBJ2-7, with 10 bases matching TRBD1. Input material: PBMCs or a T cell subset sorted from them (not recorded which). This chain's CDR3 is CSASNRQGAGEQYF. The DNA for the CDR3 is TGCAGTGCTAGTAACAGACAGGGGGCTGGGGAGCAGTACTTC.